These 2 T cell receptor beta chains were sequenced from one sample in a study of response to subunit inactivated influenza vaccine. TCRdb recomputed calls from the RT-PCR reads with MiXCR, one row per CDR3 protein. The sample records around 570,000 distinct CDR3 sequences, around 8% being singletons. Sample: PBMCs from blood, taken around 25 months after vaccination. These receptors all come from a man between 50 and 75 years old who received an inactivated influenza vaccine.

A few counts support this clonotype. V usage is TRBV20-1 and J usage is TRBJ2-1; D gene ambiguous. The V gene lost 2 bases and the J gene lost 9 bases, with 8 bases spanning the gap. Germline-derived CDR1 and CDR2 are DFQATT and SNEGSKA (reference sequence). This CDR3 spans 11 amino acids. The CDR3 protein is CSARTVSEQFF. Here the CDR3 DNA reads TGCAGTGCTAGAACAGTTTCTGAGCAGTTCTTC.

This clonotype was observed many times. This clone may be a read error of a much larger clone one base away. The chain links TRBV20-1 to TRBJ1-5; weak D call: TRBD1 (6 bases). The CDR3 spans 12 residues. Looked up from germline, CDR1 is DFQATT and CDR2 is SNEGSKA (reference sequence). The ends were cut back, 3 bases at V and 4 bases at J, with 7 bases in the middle. CDR3 in amino acids: CSASTGNQPQHF. The CDR3 DNA reads as TGCAGTGCTAGTACAGGGAATCAGCCCCAGCATTTT.